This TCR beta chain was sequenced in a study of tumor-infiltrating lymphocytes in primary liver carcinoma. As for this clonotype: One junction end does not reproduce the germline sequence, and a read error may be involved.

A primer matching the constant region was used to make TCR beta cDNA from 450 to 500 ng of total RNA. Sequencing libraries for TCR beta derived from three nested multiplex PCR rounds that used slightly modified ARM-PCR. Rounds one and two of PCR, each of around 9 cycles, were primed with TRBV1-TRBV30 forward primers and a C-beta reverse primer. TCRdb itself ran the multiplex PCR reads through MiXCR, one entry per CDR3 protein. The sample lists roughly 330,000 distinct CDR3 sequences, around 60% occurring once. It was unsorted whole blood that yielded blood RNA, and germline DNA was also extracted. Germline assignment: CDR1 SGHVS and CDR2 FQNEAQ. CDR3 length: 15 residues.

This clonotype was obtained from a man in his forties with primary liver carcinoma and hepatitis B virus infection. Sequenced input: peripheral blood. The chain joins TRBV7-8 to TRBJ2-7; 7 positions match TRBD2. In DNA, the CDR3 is TGTGCCAGCAGCCTCCGACTAGCTGATTCCTACGAGGAGTACTTC. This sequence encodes CASSLRLADSYEEYF.